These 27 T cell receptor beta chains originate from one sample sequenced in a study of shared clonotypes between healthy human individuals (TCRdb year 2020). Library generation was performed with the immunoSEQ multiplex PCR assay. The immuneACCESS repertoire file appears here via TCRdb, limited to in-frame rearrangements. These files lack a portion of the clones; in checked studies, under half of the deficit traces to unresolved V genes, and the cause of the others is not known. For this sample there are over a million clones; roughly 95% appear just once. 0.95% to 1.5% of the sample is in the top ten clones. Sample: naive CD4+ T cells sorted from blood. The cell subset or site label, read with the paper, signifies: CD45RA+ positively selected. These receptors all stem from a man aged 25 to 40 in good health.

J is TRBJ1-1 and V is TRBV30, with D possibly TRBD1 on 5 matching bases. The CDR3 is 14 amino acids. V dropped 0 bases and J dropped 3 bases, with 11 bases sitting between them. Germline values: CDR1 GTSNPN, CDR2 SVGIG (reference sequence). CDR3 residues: CAWSVPLGDTEAFF. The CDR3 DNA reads TGTGCCTGGAGTGTACCGCTAGGGGACACTGAAGCTTTCTTT.

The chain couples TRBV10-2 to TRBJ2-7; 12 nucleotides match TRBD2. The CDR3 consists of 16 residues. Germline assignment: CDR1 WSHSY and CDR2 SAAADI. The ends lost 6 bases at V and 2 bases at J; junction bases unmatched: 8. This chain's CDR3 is CASRNTSGRPPYEQYF. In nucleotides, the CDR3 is TGCGCCAGCAGGAACACTAGCGGGAGGCCCCCCTACGAGCAGTACTTC.

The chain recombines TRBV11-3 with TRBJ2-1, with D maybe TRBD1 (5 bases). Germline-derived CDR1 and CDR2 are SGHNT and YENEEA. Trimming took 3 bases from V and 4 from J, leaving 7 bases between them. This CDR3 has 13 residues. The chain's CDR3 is CASSFDSYNEQFF. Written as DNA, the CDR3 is TGTGCCAGCAGCTTCGACAGTTACAATGAGCAGTTCTTC.

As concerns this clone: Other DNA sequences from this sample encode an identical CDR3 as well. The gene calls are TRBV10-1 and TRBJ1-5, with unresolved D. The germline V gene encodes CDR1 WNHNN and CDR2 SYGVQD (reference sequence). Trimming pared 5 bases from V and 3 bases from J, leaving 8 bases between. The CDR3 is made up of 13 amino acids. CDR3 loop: CASSRGTNQPQHF. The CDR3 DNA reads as TGCGCCAGCAGTAGAGGTACCAATCAGCCCCAGCATTTT.

The CDR3 nucleotides are TGTGCCAGCAGCACCCACGGCTCCTACGAGCAGTACTTC. Encoded protein: CASSTHGSYEQYF. This chain links TRBV28 with TRBJ2-7; no firm D call. V lost 6 bases to trimming and J lost 0 bases, with 9 bases between them. The length of the CDR3 is 13 residues. The V gene's germline CDR1 is MDHEN and CDR2 SYDVKM.

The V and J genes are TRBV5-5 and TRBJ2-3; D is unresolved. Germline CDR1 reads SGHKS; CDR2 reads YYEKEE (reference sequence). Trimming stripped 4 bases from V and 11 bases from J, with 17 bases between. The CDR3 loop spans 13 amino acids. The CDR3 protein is CASSPEPQTLQYF. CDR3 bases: TGTGCCAGCAGCCCCGAGCCCCAGACTCTGCAGTATTTT.

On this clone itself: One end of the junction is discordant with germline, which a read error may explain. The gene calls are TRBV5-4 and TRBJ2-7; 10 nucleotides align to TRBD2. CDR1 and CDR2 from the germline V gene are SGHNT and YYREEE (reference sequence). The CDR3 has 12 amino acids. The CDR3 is CASSSGLARPRF. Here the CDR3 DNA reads TGTGCCAGCAGCTCGGGACTAGCGCGCCCTCGCTTC.

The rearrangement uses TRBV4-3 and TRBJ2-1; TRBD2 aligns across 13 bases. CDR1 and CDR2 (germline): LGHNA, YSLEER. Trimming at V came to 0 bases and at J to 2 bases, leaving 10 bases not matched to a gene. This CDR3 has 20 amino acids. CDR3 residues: CASSQDLGLAGHPAYNEQFF. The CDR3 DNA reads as TGCGCCAGCAGCCAAGACTTGGGACTAGCGGGGCACCCGGCCTACAATGAGCAGTTCTTC.

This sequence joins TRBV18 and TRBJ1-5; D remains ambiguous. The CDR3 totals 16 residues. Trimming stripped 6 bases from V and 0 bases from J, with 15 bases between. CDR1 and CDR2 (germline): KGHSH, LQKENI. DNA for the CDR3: TGTGCCAGCTCCCTTCTCGACCGGGATAGCAATCAGCCCCAGCATTTT. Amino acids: CASSLLDRDSNQPQHF.

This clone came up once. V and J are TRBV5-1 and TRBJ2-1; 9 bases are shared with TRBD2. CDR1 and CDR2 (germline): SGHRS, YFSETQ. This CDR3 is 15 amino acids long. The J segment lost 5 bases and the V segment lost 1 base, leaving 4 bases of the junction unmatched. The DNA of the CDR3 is TGCGCCAGCAGCTTGCCCCTAGCGGGACACAATGAGCAGTTCTTC. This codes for CASSLPLAGHNEQFF.

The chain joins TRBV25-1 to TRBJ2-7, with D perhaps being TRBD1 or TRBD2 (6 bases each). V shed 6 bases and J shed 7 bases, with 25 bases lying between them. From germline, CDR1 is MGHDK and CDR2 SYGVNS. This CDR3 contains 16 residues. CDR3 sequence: CASSEGRTVFSEEQYF. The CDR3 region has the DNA TGTGCCAGCAGCGAAGGGAGGACAGTTTTTTCCGAGGAGCAGTACTTC.

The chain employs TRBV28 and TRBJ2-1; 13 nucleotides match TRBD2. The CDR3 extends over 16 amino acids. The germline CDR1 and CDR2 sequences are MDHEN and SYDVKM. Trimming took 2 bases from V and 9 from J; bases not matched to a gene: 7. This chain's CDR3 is CASSLILAGGRGEQFF. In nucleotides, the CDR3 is TGTGCCAGCAGTTTAATACTAGCGGGAGGGAGGGGTGAGCAGTTCTTC.

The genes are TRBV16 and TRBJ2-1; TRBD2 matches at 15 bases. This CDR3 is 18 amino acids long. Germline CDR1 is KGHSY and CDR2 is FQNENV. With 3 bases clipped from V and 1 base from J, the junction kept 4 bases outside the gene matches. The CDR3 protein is CASSHMGLAGGSYNEQFF. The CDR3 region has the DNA TGTGCCAGCAGCCATATGGGACTAGCGGGAGGATCCTACAATGAGCAGTTCTTC.

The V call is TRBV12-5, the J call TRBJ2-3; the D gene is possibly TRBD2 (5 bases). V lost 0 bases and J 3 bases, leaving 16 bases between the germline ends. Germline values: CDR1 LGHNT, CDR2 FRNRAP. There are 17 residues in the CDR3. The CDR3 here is CASGLVRGIGSTDTQYF. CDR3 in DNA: TGTGCTAGTGGTTTGGTACGAGGCATTGGGAGTACAGATACGCAGTATTTT.

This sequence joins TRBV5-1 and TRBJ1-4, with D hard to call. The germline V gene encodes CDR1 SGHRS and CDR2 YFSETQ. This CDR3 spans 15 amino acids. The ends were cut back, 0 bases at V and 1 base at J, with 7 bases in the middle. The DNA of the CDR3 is TGCGCCAGCAGCTTGGGGACGGGAACTAATGAAAAACTGTTTTTT. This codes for CASSLGTGTNEKLFF.

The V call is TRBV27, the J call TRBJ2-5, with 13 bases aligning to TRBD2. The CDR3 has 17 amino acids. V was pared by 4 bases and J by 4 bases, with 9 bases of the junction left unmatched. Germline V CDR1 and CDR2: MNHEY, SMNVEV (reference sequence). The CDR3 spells CASSYNGLAGVIETQYF. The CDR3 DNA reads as TGTGCCAGCAGTTACAACGGACTAGCGGGAGTTATAGAGACCCAGTACTTC.

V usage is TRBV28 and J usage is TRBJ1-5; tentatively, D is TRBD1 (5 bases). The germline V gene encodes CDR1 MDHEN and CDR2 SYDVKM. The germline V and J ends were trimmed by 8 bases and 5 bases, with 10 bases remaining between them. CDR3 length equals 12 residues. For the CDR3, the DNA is TGTGCCAGCGGGACTTGGGATCAGCCCCAGCATTTT. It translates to CASGTWDQPQHF. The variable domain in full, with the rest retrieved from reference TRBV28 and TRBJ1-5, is DVKVTQSSRYLVKRTGEKVFLECVQDMDHENMFWYRQDPGLGLRLIYFSYDVKMKEKGDIPEGYSVSREKKERFSLILESASTNQTSMYLCASGTWDQPQHFGDGTRLSIL.

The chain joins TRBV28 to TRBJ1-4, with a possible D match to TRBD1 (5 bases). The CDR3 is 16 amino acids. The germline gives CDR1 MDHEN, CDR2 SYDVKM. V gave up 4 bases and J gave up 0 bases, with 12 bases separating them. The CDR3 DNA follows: TGTGCCAGCAGTTCCCGAGGAGGGGCAACTAATGAAAAACTGTTTTTT. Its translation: CASSSRGGATNEKLFF.

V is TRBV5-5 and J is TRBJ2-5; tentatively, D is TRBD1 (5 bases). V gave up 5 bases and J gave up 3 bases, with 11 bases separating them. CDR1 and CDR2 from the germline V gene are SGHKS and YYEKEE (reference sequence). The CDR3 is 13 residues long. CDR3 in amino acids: CASSSGREETQYF. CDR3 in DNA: TGTGCCAGCAGTTCCGGCAGGGAAGAGACCCAGTACTTC.

The chain's CDR3 is CSVEDKSPDPWRNTIYF. The CDR3, as DNA: TGCAGCGTTGAAGATAAGTCCCCTGATCCCTGGAGAAACACCATATATTTT. V usage is TRBV29-1 and J usage is TRBJ1-3; D remains ambiguous. Germline CDR1 reads SQVTM; CDR2 reads ANQGSEA. V lost 0 bases and J lost 5, with 20 bases in between. The CDR3 runs to 17 residues.

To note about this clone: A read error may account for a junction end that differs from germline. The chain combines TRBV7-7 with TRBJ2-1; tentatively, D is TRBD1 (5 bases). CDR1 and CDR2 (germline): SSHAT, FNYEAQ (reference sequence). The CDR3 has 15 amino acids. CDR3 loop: CASSLGSGIRNEQFF. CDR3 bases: TGTGCTAGCAGCCTGGGATCAGGGATAAGGAATGAGCAGTTCTTC.

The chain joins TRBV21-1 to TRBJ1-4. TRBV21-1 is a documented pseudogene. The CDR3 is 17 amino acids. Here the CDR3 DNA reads TGTGCCAGCAGCAGAACCAAGGGCCCACCGGCTAATGAAAAACTGTTTTTT. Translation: CASSRTKGPPANEKLFF.

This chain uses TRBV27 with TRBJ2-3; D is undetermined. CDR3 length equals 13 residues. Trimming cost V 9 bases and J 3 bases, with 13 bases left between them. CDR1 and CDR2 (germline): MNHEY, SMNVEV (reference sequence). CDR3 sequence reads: CASGIGRTDTQYF. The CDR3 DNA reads TGTGCCAGTGGGATAGGAAGGACAGATACGCAGTATTTT.

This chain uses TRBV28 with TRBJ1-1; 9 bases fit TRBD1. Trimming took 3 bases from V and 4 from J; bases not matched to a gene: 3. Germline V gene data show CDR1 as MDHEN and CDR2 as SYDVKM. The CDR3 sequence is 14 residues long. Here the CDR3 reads CASSFRTGVTEAFF. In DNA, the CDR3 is TGTGCCAGCAGTTTCCGGACAGGGGTCACTGAAGCTTTCTTT.

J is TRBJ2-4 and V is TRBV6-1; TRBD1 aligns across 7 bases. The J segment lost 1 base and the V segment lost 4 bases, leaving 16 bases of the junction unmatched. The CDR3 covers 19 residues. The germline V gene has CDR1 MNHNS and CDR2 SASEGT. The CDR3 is CASSVDRPSYIAAKNIQYF. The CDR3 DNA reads TGTGCCAGCAGTGTGGACAGGCCATCCTACATAGCGGCCAAAAACATTCAGTACTTC.

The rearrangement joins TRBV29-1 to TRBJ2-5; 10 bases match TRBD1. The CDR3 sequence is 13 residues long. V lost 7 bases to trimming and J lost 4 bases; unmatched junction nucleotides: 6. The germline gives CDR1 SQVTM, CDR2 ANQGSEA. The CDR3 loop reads CSGKTGGGETQYF. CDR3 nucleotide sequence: TGCAGCGGAAAGACAGGGGGCGGAGAGACCCAGTACTTC.

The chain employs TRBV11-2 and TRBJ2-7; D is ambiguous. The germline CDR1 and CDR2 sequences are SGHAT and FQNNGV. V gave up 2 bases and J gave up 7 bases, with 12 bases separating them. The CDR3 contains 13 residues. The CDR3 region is CASSLSRMGEQYF. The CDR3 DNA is TGTGCCAGCAGCTTATCGAGGATGGGGGAGCAGTACTTC. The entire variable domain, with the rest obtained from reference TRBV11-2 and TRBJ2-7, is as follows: EAGVAQSPRYKIIEKRQSVAFWCNPISGHATLYWYQQILGQGPKLLIQFQNNGVVDDSQLPKDRFSAERLKGVDSTLKIQPAKLEDSAVYLCASSLSRMGEQYFGPGTRLTVT.